A single T cell receptor (beta chain) is shown here with its context. The antigen is unknown. Trimming pared 3 bases from V and 4 bases from J, leaving 10 bases between. Germline V CDR1 and CDR2: SGHNT, YYREEE (reference sequence). The CDR3 is 14 residues long. This specimen belongs to a study of cytomegalovirus exposure and HLA in healthy donors. TCRdb's table, derived via immunoSEQ multiplex PCR, lists solely in-frame clones and lacks some. The sample includes around 150,000 clones, about nine tenths of them seen just once. Study-wide results and limits: Researchers reported that a few CMV-associated chains were confirmed in vitro as CMV antigen-specific. Cytomegalovirus association was assigned to about 180 TCR beta chains. Most TCR sequences were uncommon, yet certain public TCRs appeared in many donors. The classifier reportedly diagnosed cytomegalovirus status with high specificity and sensitivity.

V usage is TRBV5-4 and J usage is TRBJ1-4, with D maybe TRBD1 (6 bases). Sequencing used PBMCs. This receptor was taken from a woman aged 18 to 35 in good health and CMV-seropositive. The CDR3 loop reads CASSWGTRNEKLFF. The CDR3 DNA is TGTGCCAGCAGCTGGGGGACACGTAATGAAAAACTGTTTTTT.